This T cell receptor (beta chain) was sequenced for a study of T cell clones after liver transplantation. Looking at the study overall: Post-transplant blood was tracked for graft-donor-reactive T cell clones identified in a pre-transplant mixed lymphocyte reaction. As an antigen-independent comparator, third-party-reactive TCRbeta sequences came from pre-transplant mixed lymphocyte reactions. Three of eight recipients were HCV-positive; others had non-autoimmune, non-viral indications. Tolerance: complete withdrawal held at least one year, liver enzymes staying within twice normal.

TCRdb's table, derived via immunoSEQ multiplex PCR, lists solely in-frame clones and lacks some. The sample contains 20,000 to 25,000 clones, 75% to 80% of which appear only once. CDR1 is MDHEN and CDR2 is SYDVKM in the germline V gene. This CDR3 is built from 15 residues. J gave up 1 base and V 3 bases, and 3 bases lay outside the gene matches. This clonotype was obtained from a human patient who received a liver transplant. T cells may partly derive from the graft donor. The chain employs TRBV28 and TRBJ2-7; the match to TRBD1 covers 10 bases. The sequencing used CD8+ T cells from blood, collected more than 52 months after liver transplant. The CDR3 coding sequence is TGTGCCAGCAGTTTGACAGGGGGCGCTTCCTACGAGCAGTACTTC. Translated: CASSLTGGASYEQYF.